This TCR beta chain was identified in a study of CD8+ T cells in alopecia areata. About the study: Among treated patients, oral tofacitinib was administered at 5 to 10 mg twice daily. Treated patients received severity scores based on the percentage of scalp area affected. Findings and limits, study-wide: Normal-skin resident alphabeta T cells also appear among scalp sample sequences.

Reverse transcribed after extraction, RNA yielded cDNA as the sequencing template. Sequenced by immunoSEQ multiplex PCR; TCRdb stores in-frame clones only, minus some. There are 95,000 to 100,000 clones in the sample; 60% to 75% occur only once, and 15% to 18% lies in the top ten. V shed 5 bases and J 1 base; nucleotides not matched to a gene: 4. Germline lookup yields CDR1 SEHNR and CDR2 FQNEAQ (reference sequence). There are 15 residues in the CDR3. About this clone: As yet, its antigen is unknown.

Documented treatment: oral pan-JAK inhibitor, 5-10 mg twice daily. PBMCs provided sorted CD4+ and CD8+ T cells. The J gene is TRBJ1-5, the V gene TRBV7-9; the match to TRBD1 covers 8 bases. The source of this sequence is a human donor with alopecia areata. The sequenced sample was CD8+ T cells sorted from blood, obtained at week 4, from a patient treated with tofacitinib. CDR3 bases: TGTGCCAGCAGCACGGACAGGGAGAGCAATCAGCCCCAGCATTTT. Its translation is CASSTDRESNQPQHF.